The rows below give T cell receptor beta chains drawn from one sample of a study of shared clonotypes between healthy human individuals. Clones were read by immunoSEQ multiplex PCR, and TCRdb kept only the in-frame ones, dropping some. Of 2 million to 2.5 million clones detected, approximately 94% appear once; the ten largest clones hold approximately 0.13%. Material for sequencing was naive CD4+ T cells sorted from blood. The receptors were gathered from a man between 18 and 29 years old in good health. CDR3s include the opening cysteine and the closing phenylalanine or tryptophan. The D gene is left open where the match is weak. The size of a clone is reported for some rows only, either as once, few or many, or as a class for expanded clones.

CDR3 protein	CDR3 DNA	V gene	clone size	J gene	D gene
CASSPSGRPYEQYF	TGTGCCAGCAGCCCTAGCGGGAGACCCTACGAGCAGTACTTC	TRBV7-9	-	TRBJ2-7	TRBD2
CASSPPRAEMKAFF	TGTGCCAGCAGTCCCCCCCGGGCAGAGATGAAAGCTTTCTTT	TRBV28	-	TRBJ1-1	-
CASSVERETQYF	TGTGCCAGCAGCGTAGAGAGAGAGACCCAGTACTTC	TRBV9	-	TRBJ2-5	-
CASSQEELSAFNYGYTF	TGCGCCAGCAGCCAGGAGGAGCTGTCCGCATTTAACTATGGCTACACCTTC	TRBV4-1	-	TRBJ1-2	-
CASSFRSGSLSEQYF	TGTGCCAGCAGCTTCCGTAGCGGGAGTTTAAGCGAGCAGTACTTC	TRBV5-4	once	TRBJ2-7	TRBD2
CASSLGPSGLYSNQPQHF	TGTGCCAGCAGTCTGGGACCCAGCGGGCTCTATAGCAATCAGCCCCAGCATTTT	TRBV28	-	TRBJ1-5	-
CASYSGGRGEKLFF	TGTGCCAGTTACTCGGGAGGGAGGGGGGAAAAACTGTTTTTT	TRBV6-1	once	TRBJ1-4	-
CASIKGTYGYTF	TGTGCCAGTATTAAGGGGACCTATGGCTACACCTTC	TRBV19	-	TRBJ1-2	-
CASSLEGQGGQPQHF	TGTGCCAGCAGCTTAGAGGGACAGGGCGGTCAGCCCCAGCATTTT	TRBV7-9	-	TRBJ1-5	TRBD1
CASSSEGQGHEKLFF	TGTGCCAGCAGTTCGGAGGGACAGGGCCATGAAAAACTGTTTTTT	TRBV28	-	TRBJ1-4	TRBD1
CASRREAGINYGYTF	TGTGCCAGCAGGAGGGAGGCAGGGATTAACTATGGCTACACCTTC	TRBV6-1	once	TRBJ1-2	-